Each of the 22 T cell receptor beta chains below was sequenced from the same sample in a study of cytomegalovirus exposure and HLA in healthy donors. TCRdb's table, derived via immunoSEQ multiplex PCR, lists solely in-frame clones and lacks some. The sample holds roughly 150,000 clones, 70% to 90% seen once. The source material was PBMCs. The receptors were gathered from a woman between 18 and 30 years old in good health and CMV-seropositive.

The genes are TRBV18 and TRBJ2-5; TRBD2 matches at 8 bases. With V trimmed by 6 bases and J by 4 bases, 7 bases remained unmatched. Germline CDR1 reads KGHSH; CDR2 reads LQKENI. This CDR3 comprises 14 residues. CDR3 DNA sequence: TGTGCCAGCTCTCCGCAGCGGGAGTCAGAGACCCAGTACTTC. Protein: CASSPQRESETQYF.

This clone occurred once. The CDR3 nucleotides read TGTGCCAGCAGCTTGCTAGCTGCCGGGACAGGGGCCACAGATACGCAGTATTTT. Translation gives CASSLLAAGTGATDTQYF. The chain joins TRBV5-6 to TRBJ2-3, with TRBD1 identical over 10 bases. Per germline, CDR1 SGHDT and CDR2 YYEEEE. This CDR3 comprises 18 residues. Trimming removed 1 base from V and 2 bases from J; junction bases left unmatched: 10.

The chain recombines TRBV6-6 with TRBJ1-2, with D possibly TRBD1 on 6 matching bases. This CDR3 is built from 15 residues. In germline, CDR1 is MNHNY, CDR2 SVGAGI (reference sequence). V was pared by 6 bases and J by 5 bases, with 19 bases between. The CDR3 nucleotides read TGTGCCAGCAGCTTGGACAGCGCTTCCGAGTATGGCTACACCTTC. Protein product: CASSLDSASEYGYTF.

The rearrangement uses TRBV11-2 and TRBJ1-2, with 7 bases lining up with TRBD1. Germline lookup yields CDR1 SGHAT and CDR2 FQNNGV. This CDR3 has 13 residues. Losses at the gene ends were 3 bases for V and 6 bases for J; bases not matched to a gene: 4. This chain's CDR3 is CASSLYRGHGYTF. The DNA of the CDR3 is TGTGCCAGCAGCTTGTACAGGGGTCATGGCTACACCTTC.

This clone was found once. The rearrangement links TRBV30 to TRBJ2-7; D call uncertain. Deletions cut 0 bases from V and 6 bases from J, with 6 bases between. The CDR3 totals 11 residues. The germline V gene encodes CDR1 GTSNPN and CDR2 SVGIG (reference sequence). The CDR3 DNA follows: TGTGCCTGGAGTGTCGGTCGCGAGCAGTACTTC. This translates into CAWSVGREQYF. The whole variable domain, filled in from reference TRBV30 and TRBJ2-7, reads SQTIHQWPATLVQPVGSPLSLECTVEGTSNPNLYWYRQAAGRGLQLLFYSVGIGQISSEVPQNLSASRPQDRQFILSSKKLLLSDSGFYLCAWSVGREQYFGPGTRLTVT.

This clone was detected once. The chain uses TRBV30 and TRBJ1-1; no firm D call. The V gene lost 1 base and the J gene lost 2 bases, with 8 bases spanning the gap. This CDR3 has 13 amino acids. From germline, CDR1 is GTSNPN and CDR2 SVGIG (reference sequence). In nucleotides, the CDR3 is TGTGCCTGGAGTGCAGGTACCAACACTGAAGCTTTCTTT. Translation: CAWSAGTNTEAFF. Complete variable domain (other parts from reference TRBV30 and TRBJ1-1): SQTIHQWPATLVQPVGSPLSLECTVEGTSNPNLYWYRQAAGRGLQLLFYSVGIGQISSEVPQNLSASRPQDRQFILSSKKLLLSDSGFYLCAWSAGTNTEAFFGQGTRLTVV.

This clone was picked up one time. This chain connects TRBV15 to TRBJ2-7; 10 positions agree with TRBD2. Germline values: CDR1 LNHNV, CDR2 YYDKDF (reference sequence). The trim removed 0 bases at V and 7 bases at J, leaving 6 bases unmatched. The CDR3 covers 15 residues. The CDR3 region is CATSRDLGLALEQYF. The CDR3 bases are TGTGCCACCAGCAGAGATCTGGGACTAGCGTTGGAGCAGTACTTC.

This chain links TRBV19 with TRBJ2-7, with D possibly being TRBD1 (5 bases). The CDR3 covers 15 residues. V was pared by 5 bases and J by 0 bases, with 14 bases between. Germline V lookup: CDR1 LNHDA, CDR2 SQIVND (reference sequence). CDR3 loop: CASSPEQAHSYEQYF. For the CDR3, the DNA is TGTGCCAGTAGTCCGGAACAGGCACACTCCTACGAGCAGTACTTC.

This clone was observed once. V and J are TRBV11-2 and TRBJ2-7, with D possibly TRBD1 on 6 matching bases. From germline, CDR1 is SGHAT and CDR2 FQNNGV. The CDR3 has 14 residues. The V gene lost 5 bases and the J gene lost 2 bases, with 13 bases spanning the gap. The CDR3 protein is CASSALQGTYEQYF. In nucleotides, the CDR3 is TGTGCCAGCAGCGCTTTACAGGGAACCTACGAGCAGTACTTC.

The chain recombines TRBV6-1 with TRBJ1-1; D is undetermined. Germline-derived CDR1 and CDR2 are MNHNS and SASEGT. V was shortened by 7 bases and J by 3 bases, with 9 bases between the two germline ends. This CDR3 is built from 12 residues. The chain's CDR3 is CASMRIYTEAFF. The CDR3 nucleotides are TGTGCCAGCATGCGGATATACACTGAAGCTTTCTTT.

The gene calls are TRBV19 and TRBJ2-1; D is unresolved. The V end lost 3 bases, the J end lost 11 bases, and 14 bases lay between the germline ends. The germline CDR1 and CDR2 sequences are LNHDA and SQIVND (reference sequence). This CDR3 contains 13 residues. The CDR3 reads CASSIPPISQQFF. The DNA of the CDR3 is TGTGCCAGTAGTATCCCCCCCATCAGTCAGCAGTTCTTC. Full variable domain (outside the CDR3, taken from reference TRBV19 and TRBJ2-1): DGGITQSPKYLFRKEGQNVTLSCEQNLNHDAMYWYRQDPGQGLRLIYYSQIVNDFQKGDIAEGYSVSREKKESFPLTVTSAQKNPTAFYLCASSIPPISQQFFGPGTRLTVL.

The V and J genes are TRBV9 and TRBJ2-5; D might be TRBD2 (5 bases). The CDR3 is 14 amino acids. Germline V lookup: CDR1 SGDLS, CDR2 YYNGEE. V lost 0 bases to trimming and J lost 1 base, with 7 bases between them. This chain's CDR3 is CASSVESGQETQYF. The CDR3 nucleotides are TGTGCCAGCAGCGTAGAAAGCGGCCAAGAGACCCAGTACTTC. Full variable domain (missing parts from reference TRBV9 and TRBJ2-5): DSGVTQTPKHLITATGQRVTLRCSPRSGDLSVYWYQQSLDQGLQFLIQYYNGEERAKGNILERFSAQQFPDLHSELNLSSLELGDSALYFCASSVESGQETQYFGPGTRLLVL.

This chain links TRBV4-1 with TRBJ2-2, with 9 nucleotides matching TRBD1. Germline CDR1 is MGHRA and CDR2 is YSYEKL. The CDR3 length is 18 residues. J was trimmed by 6 bases and V by 0 bases; bases with no gene match: 11. CDR3 loop: CASSQEHRGRGMAGELFF. The CDR3 region has the DNA TGCGCCAGCAGCCAAGAACACAGGGGGCGTGGTATGGCCGGGGAGCTGTTTTTT.

The gene calls are TRBV7-9 and TRBJ2-7, with D possibly TRBD1 on 7 matching bases. The germline V gene has CDR1 SEHNR and CDR2 FQNEAQ (reference sequence). The CDR3 is 17 residues long. Trimming cost V 5 bases and J 2 bases, with 22 bases left between them. This CDR3 is CASSQGGQGSKTYEQYF. The CDR3 region has the DNA TGTGCCAGCAGCCAGGGGGGCCAGGGGTCCAAAACCTACGAGCAGTACTTC.

This sequence joins TRBV28 and TRBJ1-5, with TRBD1 matching 8 bases. Trimming cost V 4 bases and J 4 bases; bases outside gene matches: 9. CDR3 size: 16 residues. Germline CDR1 is MDHEN and CDR2 is SYDVKM. In DNA, the CDR3 is TGTGCCAGCAGTTCTAGGCGACAGGGGTTAAATCAGCCCCAGCATTTT. Residues: CASSSRRQGLNQPQHF.

V usage is TRBV19 and J usage is TRBJ1-5; 9 bases map to TRBD1. This CDR3 has 14 amino acids. The V gene's germline CDR1 is LNHDA and CDR2 SQIVND (reference sequence). The ends lost 1 base at V and 6 bases at J; junction bases unmatched: 1. DNA for the CDR3: TGTGCCAGTAGTATAGGGACAGGGGCTCAGCCCCAGCATTTT. It encodes CASSIGTGAQPQHF.

V is TRBV5-1 and J is TRBJ2-5; TRBD1 aligns across 7 bases. V dropped 4 bases and J dropped 5; count of bases not matched to a gene: 11. CDR1 and CDR2 (germline): SGHRS, YFSETQ. This CDR3 has 15 amino acids. The chain's CDR3 is CASSPTTGSGETQYF. CDR3 DNA sequence: TGCGCCAGCAGCCCGACGACAGGGTCGGGGGAGACCCAGTACTTC.

On this clone: The junction does not match germline at one end; this may be a read error. This chain links TRBV2 with TRBJ2-7, with D unclear. There are 12 residues in the CDR3. Germline V gives CDR1 SNHLY, CDR2 FYNNEI. The CDR3 sequence: CASREGRGEQYF. CDR3 in DNA: TGTGCCAGCAGGGAAGGCAGAGGCGAGCAGTACTTC.

The V call is TRBV2, the J call TRBJ1-2; perhaps TRBD1 as D (6 bases). V shed 0 bases and J shed 4 bases, with 9 bases lying between them. CDR3 length equals 14 residues. Per the germline V gene, CDR1 is SNHLY and CDR2 is FYNNEI. The CDR3 protein is CASSEARGGYGYTF. DNA for the CDR3: TGTGCCAGCAGTGAAGCCAGGGGTGGCTATGGCTACACCTTC.

The V call is TRBV5-6, the J call TRBJ1-1; D call uncertain. Germline CDR1 is SGHDT and CDR2 is YYEEEE. Trimming removed 0 bases at V and 1 base at J, with 4 bases between. This CDR3 region has 13 residues. DNA of the CDR3: TGTGCCAGCAGCTTGGGAGGGAACACTGAAGCTTTCTTT. Translation: CASSLGGNTEAFF.

The chain recombines TRBV6-5 with TRBJ2-7; 7 positions agree with TRBD2. This CDR3 region has 14 residues. The junction had 8 bases not matched to a gene; V was cut back by 7 bases and J by 2 bases. The germline CDR1 and CDR2 sequences are MNHEY and SVGAGI. Here the CDR3 DNA reads TGTGCCAGCAAGCCCCGGCGGGGGACCTACGAGCAGTACTTC. Its protein product is CASKPRRGTYEQYF.

The chain has TRBV5-1 and TRBJ2-5; 7 bases line up with TRBD2. CDR3 length: 16 residues. The V gene's germline CDR1 is SGHRS and CDR2 YFSETQ. V dropped 0 bases and J dropped 4; count of bases not matched to a gene: 9. CDR3 sequence (DNA): TGCGCCAGCAGCTTGGAAGGGTCGGCTAGCGGAGAGACCCAGTACTTC. Translating it yields CASSLEGSASGETQYF.